The T cell receptor beta chain under discussion was sequenced for a study of shared clonotypes between healthy human individuals. Here immunoSEQ multiplex PCR was the method, and the copy in TCRdb shows in-frame clones only, minus some. Of hundreds of thousands of clones listed, 90% to 96% are singletons. The CDR3 is 14 residues long. Sample: naive CD4+ T cells sorted from blood. Subset meaning: CD45RA+ positively selected. This receptor was taken from a woman younger than 45 in good health. The chain is built from TRBV7-5 and TRBJ2-2; TRBD1, the table's D call, was not compared with the DNA. TRBV7-5 is annotated as a pseudogene. The CDR3 nucleotides read TGTGCCAGCAGCTTAGCAGGGCTCACCGGGGAGCTGTTTTTT. As protein: CASSLAGLTGELFF.